These 3 T cell receptor beta chains share one sample of origin, sequenced in a study of CD8 T cells in Susac syndrome. RNA, at 0.5 to 1 ug, was reverse transcribed with random hexamers. TCRdb redid the calling of the immunoSEQ multiplex PCR reads with MiXCR, one entry per CDR3 protein. The sample shows 140,000 or so distinct CDR3 sequences, about 94% of them seen only once. What was sequenced was CD4+ T cells from PBMCs. Receptors originate from a human donor with Susac syndrome.

The chain links TRBV12-3 or TRBV12-4 to TRBJ2-7, with 8 bases fitting TRBD2. V lost 3 bases to trimming and J lost 7 bases; unmatched junction nucleotides: 20. The CDR3 spans 18 residues. The CDR3 here is CASSLAYMGLGGFTEQYF. CDR3 in DNA: TGTGCCAGCAGTTTGGCCTACATGGGACTAGGAGGCTTTACGGAGCAGTACTTC.

The V and J genes are TRBV5-4 and TRBJ2-2; D is uncertain. V lost 4 bases and J lost 7, with 11 bases in between. Germline lookup yields CDR1 SGHNT and CDR2 YYREEE (reference sequence). This CDR3 contains 13 residues. The CDR3 DNA reads as TGTGCCAGCAGCCGTTGGGCGGTCGGGGAGCTGTTTTTT. Translation gives CASSRWAVGELFF.

The V call is TRBV7-2, the J call TRBJ2-7; the D is unclear. The CDR3 runs 14 residues. The germline V gene encodes CDR1 SGHTA and CDR2 FQGNSA. With 1 base removed from V and 0 bases from J, the gap between germline ends came to 7 bases. The CDR3 loop reads CASSLERLSYEQYF. Written as DNA, the CDR3 is TGTGCCAGCAGCTTAGAACGACTCTCCTACGAGCAGTACTTC.